This TCR beta chain was observed in a study of neurological immune-mediated disorders. Background on the study: Multiple sclerosis patients numbered 34, of whom about 30 were relapsing-remitting and 3 secondary progressive. Study-level findings and limits: The greatest TCR clonal expansion appeared in HTLV-1-associated myelopathy and the smallest, falling below healthy controls, in multiple sclerosis.

This clonotype has ten or more counts. Its antigen is unknown. V shed 4 bases and J 2 bases; nucleotides not matched to a gene: 10. Germline values: CDR1 SNHLY, CDR2 FYNNEI. There are 17 residues in the CDR3. cDNA was made by 5'RACE with 10-nucleotide random UMIs. The yield of each sequencing run was over 160 million TCR-beta sequences from 15-18 subjects. TCRdb used MiXCR to reprocess the 5' RACE reads, holding one entry per CDR3 protein. The sample carries more than 40,000 distinct CDR3 sequences, just over 3% recorded once. This sequence originates from a woman in her 50s with multiple sclerosis. Sequencing was done on a sample of PBMCs. The gene calls are TRBV2 and TRBJ2-5, with 10 bases fitting TRBD1. CDR3 protein: CASSGPGTGVGQETQYF. DNA of the CDR3: TGTGCCAGCAGTGGTCCCGGGACAGGGGTGGGACAAGAGACCCAGTACTTC. Supplemented by reference TRBV2 and TRBJ2-5, the full variable domain reads EPEVTQTPSHQVTQMGQEVILRCVPISNHLYFYWYRQILGQKVEFLVSFYNNEISEKSEIFDDQFSVERPDGSNFTLKIRSTKLEDSAMYFCASSGPGTGVGQETQYFGPGTRLLVL.